This T cell receptor (beta chain) is drawn from a study of blood T cell repertoires in COVID-19. Study in general: Samples representing acute and convalescent COVID-19 were sourced from the United States, Italy and Spain. Sample material is recorded as cDNA or gDNA derived from T cells, B-cell-depleted T cells, or PBMCs.

V lost 5 bases and J 6 bases, leaving 10 bases between the germline ends. CDR3 length: 12 residues. The germline V gene has CDR1 KGHSH and CDR2 LQKENI. Original analysis: Amplification with reference gene primers provided the estimates of nucleated cell counts. Data came from immunoSEQ multiplex PCR; TCRdb stores just in-frame clones and leaves some out. The DNA gave D and trimming, while V, J and clone size come from that table. The data show around 100,000 clones, approximately 85% seen once. Sample: peripheral blood. J is TRBJ1-1 and V is TRBV18; D not resolved. This receptor was taken from a woman aged 55-75 years with acute or convalescent COVID-19. The CDR3 region has the DNA TGTGCCAGCTCAGTTTTGCGCGCTGAAGCTTTCTTT. This encodes CASSVLRAEAFF.